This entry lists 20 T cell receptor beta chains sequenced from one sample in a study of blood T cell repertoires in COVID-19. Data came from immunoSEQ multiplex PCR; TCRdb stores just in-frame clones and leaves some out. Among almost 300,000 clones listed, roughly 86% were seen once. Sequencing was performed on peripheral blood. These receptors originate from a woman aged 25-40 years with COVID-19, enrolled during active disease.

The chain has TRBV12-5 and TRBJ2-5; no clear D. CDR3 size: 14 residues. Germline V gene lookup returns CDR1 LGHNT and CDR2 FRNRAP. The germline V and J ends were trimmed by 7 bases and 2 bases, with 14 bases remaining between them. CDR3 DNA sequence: TGTGCTAGTGCCCCCTGGGCAGATCAAGAGACCCAGTACTTC. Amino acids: CASAPWADQETQYF.

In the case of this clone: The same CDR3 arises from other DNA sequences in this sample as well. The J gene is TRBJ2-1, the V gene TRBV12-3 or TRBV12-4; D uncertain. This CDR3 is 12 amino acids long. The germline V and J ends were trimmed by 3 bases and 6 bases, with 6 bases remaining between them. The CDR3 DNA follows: TGTGCCAGCAGTTTTGGCGGCAATGAGCAGTTCTTC. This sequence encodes CASSFGGNEQFF.

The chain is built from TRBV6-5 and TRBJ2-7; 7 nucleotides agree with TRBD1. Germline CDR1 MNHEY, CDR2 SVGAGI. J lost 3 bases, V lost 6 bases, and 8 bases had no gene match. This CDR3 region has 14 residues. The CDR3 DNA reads TGTGCCAGCAGGCGACAGGGAAGAGTCTACGAGCAGTACTTC. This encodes CASRRQGRVYEQYF.

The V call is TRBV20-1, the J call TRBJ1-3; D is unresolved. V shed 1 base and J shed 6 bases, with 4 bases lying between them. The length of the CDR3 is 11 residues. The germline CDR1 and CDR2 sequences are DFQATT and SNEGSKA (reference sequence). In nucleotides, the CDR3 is TGCAGTGCTAGAGTAGAAAACACCATATATTTT. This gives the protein CSARVENTIYF.

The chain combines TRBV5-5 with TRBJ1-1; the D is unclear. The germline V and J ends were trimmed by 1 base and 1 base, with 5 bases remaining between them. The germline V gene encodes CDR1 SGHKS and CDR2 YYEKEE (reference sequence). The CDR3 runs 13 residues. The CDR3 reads CASSLSPNTEAFF. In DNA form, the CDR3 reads TGTGCCAGCAGCTTGTCTCCGAACACTGAAGCTTTCTTT.

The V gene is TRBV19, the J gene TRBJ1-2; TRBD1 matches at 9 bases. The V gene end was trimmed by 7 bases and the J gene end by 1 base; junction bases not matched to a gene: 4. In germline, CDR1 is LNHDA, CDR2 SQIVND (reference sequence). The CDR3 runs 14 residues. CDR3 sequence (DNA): TGTGCCAGTACCGGGACAGGGAGTAACTATGGCTACACCTTC. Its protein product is CASTGTGSNYGYTF.

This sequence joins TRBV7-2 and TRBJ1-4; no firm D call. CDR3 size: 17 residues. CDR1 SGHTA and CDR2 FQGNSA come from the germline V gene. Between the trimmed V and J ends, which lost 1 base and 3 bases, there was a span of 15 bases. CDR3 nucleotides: TGTGCCAGCAGCTTAGGGGGAGGGTATTTACCTAATGAAAAACTGTTTTTT. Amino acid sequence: CASSLGGGYLPNEKLFF.

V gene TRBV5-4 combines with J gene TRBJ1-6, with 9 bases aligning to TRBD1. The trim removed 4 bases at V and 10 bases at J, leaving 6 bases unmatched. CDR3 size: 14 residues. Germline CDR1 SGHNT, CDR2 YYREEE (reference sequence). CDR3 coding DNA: TGTGCCAGCAGCGTGGACAGGGGAGAATCACCCCTCCACTTT. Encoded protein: CASSVDRGESPLHF.

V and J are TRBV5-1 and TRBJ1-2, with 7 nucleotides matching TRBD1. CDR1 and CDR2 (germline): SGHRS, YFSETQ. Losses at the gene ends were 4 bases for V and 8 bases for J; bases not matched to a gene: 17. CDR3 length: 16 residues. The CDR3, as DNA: TGCGCCAGCAGCCGATTCCCCAAAGACAGGGCGGAAGGCTACACCTTC. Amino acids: CASSRFPKDRAEGYTF.

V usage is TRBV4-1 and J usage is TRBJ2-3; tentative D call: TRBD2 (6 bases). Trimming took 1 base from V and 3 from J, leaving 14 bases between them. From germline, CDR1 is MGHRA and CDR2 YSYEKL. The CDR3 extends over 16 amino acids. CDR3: CASSQGRGDRTDTQYF. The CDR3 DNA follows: TGCGCCAGCAGCCAAGGGCGCGGGGATCGGACAGATACGCAGTATTTT.

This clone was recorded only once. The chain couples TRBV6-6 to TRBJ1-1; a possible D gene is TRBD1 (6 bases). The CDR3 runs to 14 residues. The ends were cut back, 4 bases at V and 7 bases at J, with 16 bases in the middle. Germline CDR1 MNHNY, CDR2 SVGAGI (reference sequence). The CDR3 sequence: CASSFAEGHIEAFF. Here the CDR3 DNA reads TGTGCCAGCAGTTTCGCAGAGGGACACATTGAAGCTTTCTTT.

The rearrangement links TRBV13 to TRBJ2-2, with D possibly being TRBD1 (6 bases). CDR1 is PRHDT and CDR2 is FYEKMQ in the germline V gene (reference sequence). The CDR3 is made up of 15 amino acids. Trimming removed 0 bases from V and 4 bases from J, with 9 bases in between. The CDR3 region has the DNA TGTGCCAGCAGCTTAGGGGGGGCGTTCACCGGGGAGCTGTTTTTT. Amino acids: CASSLGGAFTGELFF.

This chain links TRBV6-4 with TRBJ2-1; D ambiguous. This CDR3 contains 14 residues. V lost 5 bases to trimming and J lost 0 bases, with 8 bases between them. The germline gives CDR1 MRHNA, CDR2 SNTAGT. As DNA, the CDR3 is TGTGCCAGCAGTCCCGACAACTCCTACAATGAGCAGTTCTTC. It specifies CASSPDNSYNEQFF.

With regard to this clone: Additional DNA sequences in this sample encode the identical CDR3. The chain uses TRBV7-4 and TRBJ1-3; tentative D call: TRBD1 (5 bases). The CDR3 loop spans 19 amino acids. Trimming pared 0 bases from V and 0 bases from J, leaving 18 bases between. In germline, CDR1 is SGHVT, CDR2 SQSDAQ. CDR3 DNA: TGTGCCAGCAGCTTAGCGGGCTTGGGGGGAAAGAGCTCTGGAAACACCATATATTTT. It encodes CASSLAGLGGKSSGNTIYF.

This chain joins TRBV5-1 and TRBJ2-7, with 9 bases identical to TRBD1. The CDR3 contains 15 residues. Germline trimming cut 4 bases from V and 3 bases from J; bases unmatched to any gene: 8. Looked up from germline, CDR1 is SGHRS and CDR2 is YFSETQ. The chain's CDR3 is CASSVTGTGFYEQYF. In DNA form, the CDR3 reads TGCGCCAGCAGCGTAACCGGGACAGGGTTCTACGAGCAGTACTTC.

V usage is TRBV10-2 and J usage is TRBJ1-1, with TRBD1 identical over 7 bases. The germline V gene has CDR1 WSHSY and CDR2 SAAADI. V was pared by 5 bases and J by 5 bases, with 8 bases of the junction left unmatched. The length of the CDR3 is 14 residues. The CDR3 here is CASSHSGGKTEAFF. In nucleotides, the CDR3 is TGCGCCAGCAGTCACTCAGGGGGTAAGACTGAAGCTTTCTTT.

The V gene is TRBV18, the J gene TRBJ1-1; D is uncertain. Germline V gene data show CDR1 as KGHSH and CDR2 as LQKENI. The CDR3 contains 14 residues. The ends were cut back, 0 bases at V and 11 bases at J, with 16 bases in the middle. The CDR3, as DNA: TGTGCCAGCTCACCACCGGAGATCTCGGCTCGGGCTTTCTTT. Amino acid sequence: CASSPPEISARAFF.

The CDR3 DNA is TGTGCCAGCAGATCCCTGGGGAGGGGCTTCGATCAGCCCCAGCATTTT. This sequence encodes CASRSLGRGFDQPQHF. The chain combines TRBV6-6 with TRBJ1-5; possible D gene TRBD1, 5 bases. The CDR3 sequence is 16 residues long. The germline V and J ends were trimmed by 6 bases and 5 bases, with 20 bases remaining between them. Germline V gene lookup returns CDR1 MNHNY and CDR2 SVGAGI (reference sequence).

In DNA, the CDR3 is TGTGCCAGCTCACGGGACAGGGGAGATGAAAAACTGTTTTTT. Protein product: CASSRDRGDEKLFF. The chain joins TRBV18 to TRBJ1-4, with TRBD1 matching over 10 bases. In germline, CDR1 is KGHSH, CDR2 LQKENI. Losses at the gene ends were 4 bases for V and 6 bases for J; bases not matched to a gene: 2. This CDR3 is built from 14 residues. The full variable domain, rest sourced from reference TRBV18 and TRBJ1-4, is NAGVMQNPRHLVRRRGQEARLRCSPMKGHSHVYWYRQLPEEGLKFMVYLQKENIIDESGMPKERFSAEFPKEGPSILRIQQVVRGDSAAYFCASSRDRGDEKLFFGSGTQLSVL.

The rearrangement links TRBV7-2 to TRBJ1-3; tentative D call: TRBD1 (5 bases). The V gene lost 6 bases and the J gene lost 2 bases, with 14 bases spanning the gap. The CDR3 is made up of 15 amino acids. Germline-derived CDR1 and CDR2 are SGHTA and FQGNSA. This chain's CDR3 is CASSLHAGPGNTIYF. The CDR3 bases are TGTGCCAGCAGTCTTCATGCGGGGCCTGGAAACACCATATATTTT.